This T cell receptor (beta chain) comes out of a study of post-analysis software for immune sequencing data (dated by TCRdb to between 2014 and 2016). Study-wide context: Relapsing-remitting, secondary progressive and progressive-relapsing multiple sclerosis were recorded as disease courses, and subtype annotation was lacking for some patients. The multiple sclerosis patient repertoires were compared with approximately 11 previously published healthy control repertoires from donors aged about 6 to 25 years. A subset of samples was prepared in parallel using single-end sample barcoding, then pooled and co-amplified after Illumina adapter ligation.

This clonotype showed up just once. Its antigen is still unknown. Base qualities are not recorded, but no much larger clone differs from it by a single base. The CDR1 and CDR2 encoded by the germline V gene are SGHTA and FQGTGA. Trimming takes 5 bases from V and 0 bases from J, and the germline ends sit 12 bases apart. Including cysteine and phenylalanine, the CDR3 has 15 amino acids. CDR3 DNA is the only sequence kept; it has 45 bases, read in frame from the first base. Findings and caveats that apply to the study as a whole: Four to six TRBV segments, including TRBV5-6, TRBV5-1 and TRBV20-1, were significantly more frequent in patients than controls. Compared with controls, multiple sclerosis patients had significantly lower normalized Chao1 diversity, a finding suggesting substantial peripheral T-cell clonal expansion. Strong co-clustering of samples prepared in the same batch was shown by direct clustering with F measure, prompting a batch-effect correction. The multiple sclerosis patient group was slightly younger than the control group.

To demonstrate the VDJtools post-analysis software, the study profiled TCR beta repertoires from the peripheral blood of about 13 young patients with multiple sclerosis. The patients with multiple sclerosis were children and adolescents between about 6 and 17 years of age. Library construction relied on PCR. Instrument on record: Illumina HiSeq 2500. To reduce PCR and sequencing biases, unique molecular identifiers were incorporated into the TCR beta cDNA libraries. Approximately 500,000 cDNA molecules were obtained per 1 to 10 million input T cells, so each molecule approximated one T cell. Patient libraries were prepared and sequenced with the same protocol used for the earlier healthy control dataset. Within a given batch, samples were prepared together, multiplexed and sequenced on the same HiSeq lane. The study's processing was this. Raw barcoded reads were processed with MIGEC, discarding single-read molecular identifier groups before consensus assembly and CDR3 extraction. VDJtools was used for post-analysis of the clonotype tables, with diversity normalized by down-sampling every dataset to the smallest sample size. In repertoire overlap clustering, CDR3 amino acid sequences, but not nucleotide sequences, were matched to correct batch-related cross-sample contamination. TCRdb applied fastp at Q25 and MiXCR to the public reads, then kept only in-frame beta chains. Rows matching on CDR3 protein sequence are summarized as one entry with the most common DNA and genes. These V and J calls rely on TCRdb rather than the paper's analysis. The table for this sample lists about 820,000 distinct CDR3 sequences; approximately 53% of them were counted only once. Jointly, the top ten make up 4% to 5.5% of the sample.

Sequenced sample: blood. The receptor chain draws on TRBV7-3 and TRBJ2-3; the D gene is not confidently resolved. This sequence was found in a girl aged 10 to 17 with multiple sclerosis. DNA sequence: TGTGCCAGCAGCCCAATAAGCTCCAGCACAGATACGCAGTATTTT. Protein translation: CASSPISSSTDTQYF.